This TCR beta chain was documented in a study of control samples from healthy donors and cancer patients. Assay: immunoSEQ multiplex PCR; the TCRdb copy retains only in-frame clones and omits some. Here the sample spans roughly 100,000 clones, 85% to 90% being singletons. Trimming removed 3 bases at V and 5 bases at J, with 10 bases between. Germline V gene sequence: CDR1 DFQATT, CDR2 SNEGSKA (reference sequence). The CDR3 is 13 residues long. This chain links TRBV20-1 with TRBJ1-4, with a possible D match to TRBD1 (5 bases). Sequenced: PBMCs. The origin of this receptor is a man between 60 and 75 years old with lung cancer. The DNA for the CDR3 is TGCAGTGCTAGTATGGCAGGGAATGAAAAACTGTTTTTT. The encoded protein is CSASMAGNEKLFF.